Sequencing of this T cell receptor (beta chain) was carried out in a study of CD8 T cells in Susac syndrome. RNA, at about 0.45 to 1 ug, was reverse transcribed with random hexamers. TCRdb reprocessed the immunoSEQ multiplex PCR reads with MiXCR, giving one entry per CDR3 protein. The sample shows 250,000 to 300,000 distinct CDR3 sequences, around nine tenths of them seen only once. TCR beta sequences were obtained from blood CD8+ and CD4+ T cells. Relapsing-remitting disease, either stable or active, was present in the treatment-naive patients who were the multiple sclerosis controls. Negative isolation was applied to CD8+ and CD4+ T cells, and FACS enrichment was applied to TEMRA cells. Germline CDR1 is MNHEY and CDR2 is SMNVEV (reference sequence). There are 13 residues in the CDR3. V was clipped by 2 bases and J by 5 bases, with 10 bases between them.

J is TRBJ2-7 and V is TRBV27; TRBD1 might be the D (7 bases). This TCR was recovered from a human donor with multiple sclerosis. The sequenced sample was CD8+ T cells from PBMCs. The CDR3: CASSLTGEDEQYF. DNA for the CDR3: TGTGCCAGCAGTTTAACAGGGGAGGACGAGCAGTACTTC.